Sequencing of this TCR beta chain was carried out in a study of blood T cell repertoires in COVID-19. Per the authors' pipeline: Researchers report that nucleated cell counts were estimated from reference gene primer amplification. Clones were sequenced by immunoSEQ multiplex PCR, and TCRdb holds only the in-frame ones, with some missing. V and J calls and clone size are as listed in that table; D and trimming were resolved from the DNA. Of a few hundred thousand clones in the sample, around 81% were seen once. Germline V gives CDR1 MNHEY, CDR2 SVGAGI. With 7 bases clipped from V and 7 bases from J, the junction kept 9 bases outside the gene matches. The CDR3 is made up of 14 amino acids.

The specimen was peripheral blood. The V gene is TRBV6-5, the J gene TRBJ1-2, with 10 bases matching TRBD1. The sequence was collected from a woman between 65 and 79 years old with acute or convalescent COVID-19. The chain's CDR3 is CASTTGQGRGGYTF. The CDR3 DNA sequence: TGTGCCAGCACGACGGGACAGGGGCGGGGTGGCTACACCTTC.